What follows are 19 T cell receptor beta chains derived from one specimen sequenced in a study of CD8 T cells in Susac syndrome (dated by TCRdb to the late 2010s). Library preparation used the immunoSEQ multiplex PCR assay. RNA was extracted using the RNeasy kit, and roughly 0.5 to 1 microgram was reverse transcribed with random hexamers. TCRdb reprocessing: public reads trimmed at Q25 with fastp, clones called with MiXCR, in-frame beta chains kept. Records with the same CDR3 protein are collapsed into one entry carrying the most frequent genes and DNA. A total of about 150,000 distinct CDR3 sequences appear in this sample, 85% to 95% of them only once. 0.15% to 0.2% of the sample is taken by the ten largest. The sample comprised CD4+ T cells from PBMCs. The source of these receptors is a human donor with Susac syndrome.

The genes are TRBV11-1 and TRBJ2-5; 13 nucleotides agree with TRBD2. The CDR3 totals 16 residues. The V gene end was trimmed by 6 bases and the J gene end by 5 bases; junction bases not matched to a gene: 9. The germline CDR1 and CDR2 sequences are SGHAT and FQDESV (reference sequence). Written as DNA, the CDR3 is TGTGCCAGCAGACCGACTAGCGGGGGGCCCTGGGAGACCCAGTACTTC. This translates into CASRPTSGGPWETQYF.

V gene TRBV20-1 combines with J gene TRBJ2-7, with D perhaps matching TRBD2 (5 bases). Germline assignment: CDR1 DFQATT and CDR2 SNEGSKA (reference sequence). The germline V and J ends were trimmed by 3 bases and 5 bases, with 8 bases remaining between them. CDR3 length: 11 residues. The CDR3 here is CSARSGNEQYF. CDR3 DNA: TGCAGTGCTAGGTCCGGGAACGAGCAGTACTTC.

The chain employs TRBV4-2 and TRBJ2-4; D is uncertain. The CDR3 runs 14 residues. Germline CDR1 is LGHNA and CDR2 is YNFKEQ. Trimming took 4 bases from V and 9 from J, leaving 16 bases between them. The CDR3 region has the DNA TGTGCCAGCAGCCCCCGACTCGTCTCTGCCATTCAGTACTTC. Amino acids: CASSPRLVSAIQYF.

The chain employs TRBV7-9 and TRBJ2-2, with a tentative D call TRBD1 (5 bases). Per germline, CDR1 SEHNR and CDR2 FQNEAQ (reference sequence). The CDR3 loop spans 15 amino acids. V was clipped by 5 bases and J by 0 bases, with 10 bases between them. This CDR3 is CASSPRTPNTGELFF. CDR3 DNA: TGTGCCAGCAGCCCACGGACACCGAACACCGGGGAGCTGTTTTTT.

V usage is TRBV6-2 or TRBV6-3 and J usage is TRBJ1-1; D is unresolved. The germline V gene encodes CDR1 MNHEY and CDR2 SVGEGT. Trimming removed 4 bases from V and 1 base from J, with 4 bases in between. This CDR3 contains 12 residues. The CDR3 protein is CASSWSNTEAFF. The CDR3 DNA reads TGTGCCAGCAGTTGGTCGAACACTGAAGCTTTCTTT.

The chain combines TRBV11-2 with TRBJ2-5, with 8 bases aligning to TRBD1. The CDR3 has 15 amino acids. The V gene's germline CDR1 is SGHAT and CDR2 FQNNGV. J gave up 2 bases and V 2 bases, and 4 bases lay outside the gene matches. The CDR3 sequence: CASSLKGDRQETQYF. As DNA, the CDR3 is TGTGCCAGCAGCTTAAAAGGGGACAGGCAAGAGACCCAGTACTTC.

This chain connects TRBV3-1 to TRBJ1-4; TRBD1 matches 7 bases. After removal of 4 bases from V and 4 bases from J, the junction contained 3 bases not matched to a gene. Germline V gene data show CDR1 as LGHDT and CDR2 as YNNKEL (reference sequence). This CDR3 has 14 amino acids. The CDR3 DNA is TGTGCCAGCAGCCCGGGACAGCTTAATGAAAAACTGTTTTTT. It translates to CASSPGQLNEKLFF.

This clonotype was seen once. The V gene is TRBV20-1, the J gene TRBJ1-5, with D possibly matching TRBD1 (5 bases). The germline V gene encodes CDR1 DFQATT and CDR2 SNEGSKA (reference sequence). V shed 3 bases and J shed 7 bases, with 10 bases lying between them. This CDR3 is 12 amino acids long. CDR3 loop: CSARAGQQPQHF. CDR3 sequence (DNA): TGCAGTGCTAGGGCAGGGCAACAGCCCCAGCATTTT.

This chain joins TRBV29-1 and TRBJ2-3; 12 bases line up with TRBD1. V was clipped by 7 bases and J by 7 bases; unmatched bases: 12. The CDR3 runs to 15 residues. Per the germline V gene, CDR1 is SQVTM and CDR2 is ANQGSEA. CDR3 sequence: CSAPGGTGGVNTQYF. CDR3 nucleotides: TGCAGCGCACCCGGGGGGACAGGGGGCGTAAATACGCAGTATTTT.

This clonotype was counted once. The V call is TRBV7-2, the J call TRBJ2-5; D call uncertain. The germline CDR1 and CDR2 sequences are SGHTA and FQGNSA. Trimming shortened V by 0 bases and J by 1 base, and 9 bases separated the two germline ends. The CDR3 has 15 amino acids. The CDR3 reads CASSLARSLQETQYF. CDR3 coding DNA: TGTGCCAGCAGCTTAGCCAGGAGCCTCCAAGAGACCCAGTACTTC.

The gene calls are TRBV12-3 or TRBV12-4 and TRBJ2-7; D may match TRBD1 or TRBD2 (5 bases each). This CDR3 contains 16 residues. The ends were cut back, 5 bases at V and 0 bases at J, with 17 bases in the middle. The CDR3 coding sequence is TGTGCCAGCAGTCAAGGGACCTTCCTTAGCTCCTACGAGCAGTACTTC. It specifies CASSQGTFLSSYEQYF.

This clonotype was seen just once. The chain carries TRBV3-1 and TRBJ2-1; D not certain. The V end lost 4 bases, the J end lost 5 bases, and 12 bases lay between the germline ends. CDR3 length: 14 amino acids. Germline V gene sequence: CDR1 LGHDT, CDR2 YNNKEL (reference sequence). In DNA, the CDR3 is TGTGCCAGCAGCCCGAATGGTATCCACAATGAGCAGTTCTTC. It specifies CASSPNGIHNEQFF.

The chain uses TRBV20-1 and TRBJ2-7; 12 positions agree with TRBD2. This CDR3 contains 17 residues. Losses at the gene ends were 6 bases for V and 1 base for J; bases not matched to a gene: 13. Germline-derived CDR1 and CDR2 are DFQATT and SNEGSKA (reference sequence). CDR3 sequence (DNA): TGCAGTGCCGAACGTGGAGGTCTAGCGGGGGGGTCCTACGAGCAGTACTTC. It specifies CSAERGGLAGGSYEQYF.

The rearrangement uses TRBV7-8 and TRBJ2-7, with a weak D call TRBD1 (6 bases). V lost 5 bases and J 6 bases, leaving 17 bases between the germline ends. CDR3 length equals 14 residues. Germline V gives CDR1 SGHVS, CDR2 FQNEAQ. The CDR3 sequence: CASSPGTLALEQYF. DNA of the CDR3: TGTGCCAGCAGCCCCGGGACATTGGCCCTCGAGCAGTACTTC.

CDR3 in amino acids: CASSFLAGNEQFF. The CDR3 DNA reads as TGTGCCAGCAGCTTCCTAGCGGGGAATGAGCAGTTCTTC. The rearrangement uses TRBV5-6 and TRBJ2-1; the match to TRBD2 covers 9 bases. Germline V gene data show CDR1 as SGHDT and CDR2 as YYEEEE. V lost 2 bases, J lost 7 bases, and 1 base stayed unmatched. This CDR3 is 13 amino acids long.

This clonotype showed up just a few times. V usage is TRBV7-9 and J usage is TRBJ2-7; D is perhaps TRBD1 (6 bases). This CDR3 contains 13 residues. Germline CDR1 and CDR2: SEHNR and FQNEAQ (reference sequence). V lost 6 bases, J lost 2 bases, and 11 bases lay in between. Here the CDR3 reads CASSLTGPYEQYF. CDR3 nucleotide sequence: TGTGCCAGCAGTCTTACAGGGCCCTACGAGCAGTACTTC.

This chain uses TRBV5-8 with TRBJ2-3; D is tentatively TRBD1 or TRBD2 (6 bases each). This CDR3 region has 15 residues. CDR1 and CDR2 from the germline V gene are SGHTS and YDEGEE. The V end was cut by 0 bases, the J end by 6 bases, with 14 bases between. CDR3 protein: CASSLAGAGGDTQYF. CDR3 nucleotides: TGTGCCAGCAGCTTGGCAGGGGCTGGAGGGGATACGCAGTATTTT.

The V call is TRBV29-1, the J call TRBJ1-2; D remains unclear. The CDR3 contains 11 residues. V was trimmed by 1 base and J by 8 bases, leaving 8 bases between them. Germline CDR1 is SQVTM and CDR2 is ANQGSEA. CDR3 DNA: TGCAGCGTTGAAGTTGGCAGGGGCTACACCTTC. It specifies CSVEVGRGYTF.

This sequence joins TRBV20-1 and TRBJ1-5; D is unclear. CDR1 and CDR2 from the germline V gene are DFQATT and SNEGSKA (reference sequence). The CDR3 spans 15 residues. Trimming took off 6 bases at V and 0 bases at J, with 15 bases between the two ends. In DNA, the CDR3 is TGCAGTGCCGGGAGTTGGACTGCTAGCAATCAGCCCCAGCATTTT. Its translation: CSAGSWTASNQPQHF.